The 15 T cell receptor beta chains presented below share a single source sample, sequenced in a study of cytotoxic CD8 clonotypes in ibrutinib-treated CLL. Profiling relied on immunoSEQ multiplex PCR, and the TCRdb table lists in-frame clones only, not all of them. The table shows about 200,000 clones, with about 75% occurring only once. The sequences come from PBMCs, collected after 12 months of ibrutinib treatment. Receptor source: a human donor with chronic lymphocytic leukemia.

The chain employs TRBV5-1 and TRBJ2-2, with 7 bases aligning to TRBD1. V lost 4 bases, J lost 1 base, and 10 bases stayed unmatched. The CDR3 runs 17 residues. Germline lookup yields CDR1 SGHRS and CDR2 YFSETQ. This CDR3 is CASSPIGQALNTGELFF. As DNA, the CDR3 is TGCGCCAGCAGCCCTATCGGACAGGCTCTGAACACCGGGGAGCTGTTTTTT.

The genes are TRBV10-3 and TRBJ1-1; D remains ambiguous. CDR1 and CDR2 from the germline V gene are ENHRY and SYGVKD. The CDR3 covers 16 residues. V lost 0 bases and J lost 1, with 12 bases in between. CDR3 sequence reads: CAISESTPRENTEAFF. In DNA, the CDR3 is TGTGCCATCAGTGAGTCGACCCCAAGGGAGAACACTGAAGCTTTCTTT.

This clone showed up just once. The chain uses TRBV30 and TRBJ1-6; D is perhaps TRBD1 (5 bases). This CDR3 has 15 residues. From germline, CDR1 is GTSNPN and CDR2 SVGIG (reference sequence). V was cut by 1 base and J by 9 bases, with 16 bases left in between. The CDR3 is CAWSANRPGGSPLHF. In nucleotides, the CDR3 is TGTGCCTGGAGTGCCAATCGTCCCGGGGGTTCACCCCTCCACTTT.

This chain links TRBV7-2 with TRBJ1-6; 7 positions match TRBD1. From germline, CDR1 is SGHTA and CDR2 FQGNSA. Losses at the gene ends were 1 base for V and 7 bases for J; bases not matched to a gene: 4. This CDR3 contains 15 residues. The CDR3, as DNA: TGTGCCAGCAGCTTAGAGGCAGGGGGAAATTCACCCCTCCACTTT. This translates into CASSLEAGGNSPLHF.

This rearrangement joins TRBV2 to TRBJ1-4; 10 bases line up with TRBD1. The CDR3 spans 15 residues. The ends lost 6 bases at V and 0 bases at J; junction bases unmatched: 1. Germline lookup yields CDR1 SNHLY and CDR2 FYNNEI. The CDR3 loop is CASRGQGATNEKLFF. The DNA for the CDR3 is TGTGCCAGCAGAGGACAGGGGGCAACTAATGAAAAACTGTTTTTT.

V is TRBV7-2 and J is TRBJ1-6; TRBD1 agrees at 9 bases. The CDR3 contains 16 residues. The V segment lost 6 bases and the J segment 9 bases; nucleotides outside the gene matches: 12. Germline CDR1 is SGHTA and CDR2 is FQGNSA. Written as DNA, the CDR3 is TGTGCCAGCAGTTCGGGACAGGGAGGTTCCCGTTCACCCCTCCACTTT. It specifies CASSSGQGGSRSPLHF.

The chain has TRBV6-4 and TRBJ1-6; 9 positions agree with TRBD1. Trimming at V came to 6 bases and at J to 7 bases, leaving 7 bases not matched to a gene. This CDR3 has 15 residues. Germline CDR1 is MRHNA and CDR2 is SNTAGT. The CDR3 loop reads CASRPGQGPNSPLHF. The CDR3 DNA sequence: TGTGCCAGCAGACCGGGACAGGGACCAAATTCACCCCTCCACTTT.

The chain joins TRBV5-1 to TRBJ2-1, with D unresolved. Trimming cost V 2 bases and J 2 bases, with 11 bases left between them. The CDR3 loop spans 15 amino acids. Germline V gives CDR1 SGHRS, CDR2 YFSETQ. The CDR3 bases are TGCGCCAGCAGCTTCCTTCAGGTCACCTACAATGAGCAGTTCTTC. As protein: CASSFLQVTYNEQFF.

The CDR3 nucleotides are TGTGCCGCATATTCAGGGGGCACTGAAGCTTTCTTT. Translated, it gives CAAYSGGTEAFF. The chain employs TRBV19 and TRBJ1-1; 7 nucleotides agree with TRBD1. This CDR3 region has 12 residues. J lost 4 bases, V lost 11 bases, and 7 bases had no gene match. From germline, CDR1 is LNHDA and CDR2 SQIVND (reference sequence).

This rearrangement joins TRBV7-2 to TRBJ1-1, with a tentative D call TRBD1 (5 bases). From germline, CDR1 is SGHTA and CDR2 FQGNSA. With 4 bases removed from V and 1 base from J, the gap between germline ends came to 13 bases. CDR3 length: 15 residues. CDR3 residues: CASSSAGGPNTEAFF. The CDR3 DNA reads as TGTGCCAGCAGCTCCGCGGGGGGACCGAACACTGAAGCTTTCTTT.

The chain has TRBV11-1 and TRBJ1-2, with a possible D match to TRBD1 (6 bases). This CDR3 region has 14 residues. Trimming took off 3 bases at V and 6 bases at J, with 14 bases between the two ends. Germline CDR1 and CDR2: SGHAT and FQDESV (reference sequence). The CDR3 spells CASSFSQGRHGYTF. DNA for the CDR3: TGTGCCAGCAGCTTCTCCCAGGGGAGGCATGGCTACACCTTC.

The V gene is TRBV7-2, the J gene TRBJ1-5; D uncertain. This CDR3 is 13 amino acids long. V shed 5 bases and J shed 9 bases, with 14 bases lying between them. Germline V gene sequence: CDR1 SGHTA, CDR2 FQGNSA. In DNA form, the CDR3 reads TGTGCCAGCAGCACCGGCCGGCTTCGGCCCCAGCATTTT. Its protein product is CASSTGRLRPQHF.

This clone was recorded a few times. The rearrangement joins TRBV7-3 to TRBJ2-1; D is unresolved. V was clipped by 3 bases and J by 13 bases, with 16 bases between them. The CDR3 extends over 13 amino acids. CDR1 and CDR2 (germline): SGHTA, FQGTGA. This CDR3 is CASSLVAPGVQFF. As DNA, the CDR3 is TGTGCCAGCAGCTTGGTGGCCCCGGGCGTTCAGTTCTTC.

The V call is TRBV2, the J call TRBJ2-7; D unclear. Trimming cost V 6 bases and J 4 bases, with 13 bases left between them. The CDR3 totals 13 residues. Germline CDR1 is SNHLY and CDR2 is FYNNEI. The CDR3 loop reads CASRKGLGYEQYF. The CDR3 nucleotides are TGTGCCAGCAGAAAGGGCTTGGGTTACGAGCAGTACTTC.

The CDR3 nucleotides are TGTGCCAGCAGCTTACAGGGGGCGAGTACCGGGGAGCTGTTTTTT. It yields the protein CASSLQGASTGELFF. The chain couples TRBV7-2 to TRBJ2-2; 8 bases line up with TRBD1. Unmatched junction bases numbered 4, after V lost 2 bases and J lost 5 bases. The CDR3 is 15 residues long. Germline loops: CDR1 SGHTA, CDR2 FQGNSA.